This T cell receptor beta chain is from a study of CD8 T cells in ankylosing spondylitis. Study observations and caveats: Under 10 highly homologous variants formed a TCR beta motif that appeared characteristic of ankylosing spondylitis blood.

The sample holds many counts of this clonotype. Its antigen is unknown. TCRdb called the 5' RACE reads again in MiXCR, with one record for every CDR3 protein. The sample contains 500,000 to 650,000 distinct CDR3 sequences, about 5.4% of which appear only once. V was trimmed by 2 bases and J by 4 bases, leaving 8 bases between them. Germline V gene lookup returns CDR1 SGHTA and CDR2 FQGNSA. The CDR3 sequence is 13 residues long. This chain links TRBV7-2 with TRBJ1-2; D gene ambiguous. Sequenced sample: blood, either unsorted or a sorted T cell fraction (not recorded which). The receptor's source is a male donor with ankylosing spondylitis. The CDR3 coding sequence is TGTGCCAGCAGCTTAACTCCGAGCTATGGCTACACCTTC. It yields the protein CASSLTPSYGYTF.